Below, 7 T cell receptor beta chains from the same sample are listed, as sequenced in a study of cytomegalovirus exposure and HLA in healthy donors. The PCR made use of 60 Vbeta and 13 Jbeta primers. Repertoires were generated with immunoSEQ multiplex PCR, while TCRdb's copy carries only in-frame clones and drops some. There are around 75,000 clones in the sample, with about 5% held by the top ten. Sequences were obtained from PBMCs. The receptor set was obtained from a man aged 35-49 years in good health and CMV-seronegative.

The J gene is TRBJ2-5, the V gene TRBV6-5; TRBD2 agrees at 11 bases. In germline, CDR1 is MNHEY, CDR2 SVGAGI. The V gene end was trimmed by 4 bases and the J gene end by 5 bases; junction bases not matched to a gene: 3. CDR3 length: 14 amino acids. This CDR3 is CASSFIAGGETQYF. The CDR3 DNA follows: TGTGCCAGCAGTTTCATAGCGGGAGGGGAGACCCAGTACTTC.

The CDR3 loop reads CASSETLGEQYF. CDR3 DNA sequence: TGTGCCAGCAGTGAAACCCTAGGAGAGCAGTACTTC. J is TRBJ2-7 and V is TRBV7-2; D gene uncertain. CDR3 size: 12 residues. The V end was cut by 6 bases, the J end by 7 bases, with 13 bases between. The germline V gene has CDR1 SGHTA and CDR2 FQGNSA.

V and J are TRBV5-4 and TRBJ2-7, with a weak D call TRBD1 (7 bases). V was trimmed by 4 bases and J by 2 bases, leaving 16 bases between them. Germline V gene sequence: CDR1 SGHNT, CDR2 YYREEE (reference sequence). This CDR3 is 15 amino acids long. The CDR3 nucleotides are TGTGCCAGCAGCCCAACCAGGGGGGACCCCTACGAGCAGTACTTC. Protein product: CASSPTRGDPYEQYF.

J is TRBJ1-5 and V is TRBV19; TRBD1 matches at 7 bases. Trimming removed 6 bases from V and 2 bases from J; junction bases left unmatched: 22. Germline assignment: CDR1 LNHDA and CDR2 SQIVND (reference sequence). CDR3 length equals 20 residues. CDR3 sequence reads: CASSFADSRGLRKGNQPQHF. The CDR3 DNA follows: TGTGCCAGTAGCTTCGCGGACTCAAGGGGGCTTCGGAAGGGCAATCAGCCCCAGCATTTT.

The V and J genes are TRBV4-1 and TRBJ1-5, with 7 bases aligning to TRBD1. The CDR3 is 13 amino acids. Trimming took 1 base from V and 6 from J; bases not matched to a gene: 0. Germline CDR1 MGHRA, CDR2 YSYEKL. CDR3 sequence: CASSQAGGQPQHF. CDR3 nucleotides: TGCGCCAGCAGCCAAGCAGGGGGTCAGCCCCAGCATTTT.

The rearrangement joins TRBV19 to TRBJ1-5; TRBD1 matches at 7 bases. There are 16 residues in the CDR3. In germline, CDR1 is LNHDA, CDR2 SQIVND (reference sequence). Trimming cost V 3 bases and J 6 bases; bases outside gene matches: 11. DNA for the CDR3: TGTGCCAGTAGTATCCTCGCAGGGGGAAGTAGTCAGCCCCAGCATTTT. Encoded protein: CASSILAGGSSQPQHF.

The CDR3 reads CASSAEQGSEAFF. The CDR3 nucleotides are TGTGCCAGCAGTGCAGAACAGGGGTCTGAAGCTTTCTTT. The chain has TRBV6-1 and TRBJ1-1; TRBD1 matches at 7 bases. Germline CDR1 and CDR2: MNHNS and SASEGT. The V and J ends lost 4 bases and 6 bases, in that order; junction bases with no gene match: 5. The CDR3 totals 13 residues.